Sequencing of this T cell receptor (beta chain) was carried out in a study of blood T cell repertoires in COVID-19. This clone was seen only once. Profiled with immunoSEQ multiplex PCR; TCRdb holds only in-frame clones, not every one. The table shows around 270,000 clones, with over 75% occurring only once. From germline, CDR1 is MNHEY and CDR2 SVGAGI. The CDR3 runs to 11 residues. V was shortened by 9 bases and J by 4 bases, with 8 bases between the two germline ends. The chain joins TRBV6-5 to TRBJ2-3; D remains unclear. The TCR comes from a woman between 40 and 50 years old who had been exposed to COVID-19. Sample: PBMCs or T cells enriched from blood (not recorded which). The DNA for the CDR3 is TGTGCCAGTTTAACGGCAGATACGCAGTATTTT. As protein: CASLTADTQYF.